The clone carrying this T cell receptor (beta chain) was observed a handful of times. Its target is not known. Deletions cut 4 bases from V and 5 bases from J, with 7 bases between. Germline values: CDR1 SGHTA, CDR2 FQGNSA. This CDR3 contains 12 residues. 5'RACE primed from the constant segment yielded TCR alpha and TCR beta cDNA libraries bearing sample barcodes and UMIs. In TCRdb, the 5' RACE reads were re-called with MiXCR into one record per CDR3 protein. Here the sample spans under 400,000 distinct CDR3 sequences, roughly 21% being singletons. This specimen belongs to a study of T-cell memory formation after mild COVID-19. Study-level points and caveats: Contracting clones from day 15 to 85 had balanced CD4/CD8; later expanders favoured CD4+. Within pre-infection memory, some responding clones were found, suggesting cross-reactive memory joined. Mainly in CM and EM were contracting CD4+ clones; CD8+ were in EMRA.

The origin of this receptor is an adult woman who had mild COVID-19 (a few samples of this study predate the infection). Cell type and time point are not known. The chain uses TRBV7-2 and TRBJ2-3; no firm D call. The sequenced sample consisted of PBMCs or a T cell subset sorted from them (not recorded which). The CDR3 sequence: CASSSFLDTQYF. The CDR3 region has the DNA TGTGCCAGCAGCTCATTTCTAGATACGCAGTATTTT.